Each of the 32 T cell receptor beta chains below was sequenced from the same sample in a study of blood T cell repertoires in COVID-19. Some clones are missing from TCRdb's copy, which holds only in-frame ones; the method was immunoSEQ multiplex PCR. The sample lists about 56,000 clones, more than 80% occurring once. The specimen was peripheral blood. These receptors were obtained from a human donor in a cohort sampled during active COVID-19.

This clone turned up a few times. The chain uses TRBV9 and TRBJ1-4, with 7 bases lining up with TRBD1. Germline V gene sequence: CDR1 SGDLS, CDR2 YYNGEE. The CDR3 loop spans 15 amino acids. Trimming removed 3 bases from V and 4 bases from J; junction bases left unmatched: 6. CDR3 amino acids: CASSERDSFNEKLFF. The CDR3 DNA reads TGTGCCAGCAGCGAAAGGGACAGCTTTAATGAAAAACTGTTTTTT.

This chain uses TRBV11-2 with TRBJ2-1; D is unresolved. This CDR3 spans 16 amino acids. The V gene's germline CDR1 is SGHAT and CDR2 FQNNGV. V lost 3 bases and J lost 0, with 12 bases in between. The CDR3: CASSLMRLSSYNEQFF. In DNA form, the CDR3 reads TGTGCCAGCAGCTTGATGAGATTAAGCTCCTACAATGAGCAGTTCTTC.

The CDR3 bases are TGCGCCAGCAGCCAAGAGGCCACGAGGGTTATAGGCGCAGATACGCAGTATTTT. It specifies CASSQEATRVIGADTQYF. V usage is TRBV4-3 and J usage is TRBJ2-3, with D maybe TRBD2 (5 bases). The CDR3 length is 18 residues. Germline V gives CDR1 LGHNA, CDR2 YSLEER. Trimming shortened V by 0 bases and J by 4 bases, and 20 bases separated the two germline ends.

V is TRBV7-9 and J is TRBJ1-2; the D gene is possibly TRBD1 (6 bases). Looked up from germline, CDR1 is SEHNR and CDR2 is FQNEAQ (reference sequence). Trimming cost V 2 bases and J 3 bases, with 7 bases left between them. This CDR3 region has 13 residues. DNA for the CDR3: TGTGCCAGCAGCTTAAACAGGGACTATGGCTACACCTTC. This sequence encodes CASSLNRDYGYTF.

The chain uses TRBV2 and TRBJ1-2; TRBD1 might be the D (5 bases). The CDR3 is 14 residues long. CDR1 SNHLY and CDR2 FYNNEI come from the germline V gene. V lost 2 bases to trimming and J lost 9 bases, with 16 bases between them. Here the CDR3 reads CASSERLAGTRYTF. DNA for the CDR3: TGTGCCAGCAGTGAACGGCTGGCAGGGACTCGCTACACCTTC.

The V gene is TRBV29-1, the J gene TRBJ1-1; unclear D gene. Deletions cut 6 bases from V and 4 bases from J, with 15 bases between. This CDR3 contains 13 residues. Germline assignment: CDR1 SQVTM and CDR2 ANQGSEA. In DNA, the CDR3 is TGCAGCGTACGCGGGCTCCTGGGCACTGAAGCTTTCTTT. Protein product: CSVRGLLGTEAFF.

The V call is TRBV9, the J call TRBJ2-5; the D gene is possibly TRBD2 (6 bases). Per germline, CDR1 SGDLS and CDR2 YYNGEE. The CDR3 sequence is 16 residues long. Trimming shortened V by 3 bases and J by 1 base, and 16 bases separated the two germline ends. The CDR3 protein is CASSAQGGTAQETQYF. In DNA form, the CDR3 reads TGTGCCAGCAGCGCCCAGGGAGGAACCGCCCAAGAGACCCAGTACTTC.

J is TRBJ1-2 and V is TRBV7-3, with TRBD1 as a possible D gene (6 bases). V was clipped by 5 bases and J by 8 bases, with 15 bases between them. Per the germline V gene, CDR1 is SGHTA and CDR2 is FQGTGA. CDR3 size: 13 residues. The CDR3 here is CASSQGQGRGYTF. In DNA, the CDR3 is TGTGCCAGCAGCCAGGGGCAGGGGCGAGGCTACACCTTC.

The rearrangement joins TRBV11-2 to TRBJ2-7; D unresolved. V was clipped by 0 bases and J by 3 bases, with 15 bases between them. From germline, CDR1 is SGHAT and CDR2 FQNNGV. The length of the CDR3 is 16 residues. CDR3: CASSLDLRGSNYEQYF. The DNA of the CDR3 is TGTGCCAGCAGCTTAGATCTGAGAGGTTCCAACTACGAGCAGTACTTC.

The rearrangement uses TRBV14 and TRBJ2-3, with a tentative D call TRBD2 (6 bases). Germline V gene lookup returns CDR1 SGHDN and CDR2 FVKESK. The CDR3 contains 14 residues. The V end was cut by 1 base, the J end by 9 bases, with 14 bases between. The CDR3 region is CASSQAGSLGTQYF. DNA of the CDR3: TGTGCCAGCAGCCAAGCCGGGAGTTTGGGCACGCAGTATTTT.

The rearrangement links TRBV4-2 to TRBJ1-2, with TRBD1 identical over 11 bases. V lost 1 base and J lost 6; bases outside the gene matches: 4. Germline lookup yields CDR1 LGHNA and CDR2 YNFKEQ. CDR3 length: 15 residues. CDR3 in amino acids: CASSQVWGQGDGYTF. CDR3 nucleotide sequence: TGTGCCAGCAGCCAAGTCTGGGGACAGGGGGATGGCTACACCTTC.

The sample holds one count of this clone. The chain carries TRBV27 and TRBJ1-5; D is undetermined. The CDR3 is 15 residues long. Germline loops: CDR1 MNHEY, CDR2 SMNVEV (reference sequence). V lost 3 bases and J lost 3, with 12 bases in between. This CDR3 reads CASSFFATVNQPQHF. The CDR3 DNA reads as TGTGCCAGCAGTTTCTTCGCTACGGTCAATCAGCCCCAGCATTTT.

In its sample, this clone was seen a few times. The V and J genes are TRBV11-2 and TRBJ1-6; TRBD1 matches 9 bases. Germline trimming cut 5 bases from V and 14 bases from J; bases unmatched to any gene: 7. This CDR3 has 13 amino acids. Germline CDR1 SGHAT, CDR2 FQNNGV. The CDR3 region is CASSPGQGTALHF. DNA of the CDR3: TGTGCCAGCAGCCCAGGACAGGGGACAGCCCTCCACTTT.

The V call is TRBV5-1, the J call TRBJ2-7; 7 bases agree with TRBD2. V lost 4 bases to trimming and J lost 5 bases; unmatched junction nucleotides: 12. CDR3 length: 15 residues. Per germline, CDR1 SGHRS and CDR2 YFSETQ. The CDR3 DNA reads as TGCGCCAGCAGCCAATCCAGCGGGGTCCAAAACGAGCAGTACTTC. This gives the protein CASSQSSGVQNEQYF.

This clone was detected once. This chain links TRBV7-3 with TRBJ2-5; D ambiguous. Trimming took off 6 bases at V and 1 base at J, with 9 bases between the two ends. This CDR3 has 13 amino acids. Germline lookup yields CDR1 SGHTA and CDR2 FQGTGA. CDR3 region: CASSLYTQETQYF. DNA for the CDR3: TGTGCCAGCAGTTTATACACCCAAGAGACCCAGTACTTC.

This clone was picked up one time. This sequence joins TRBV7-2 and TRBJ2-7; 8 bases fit TRBD1. CDR1 is SGHTA, CDR2 FQGNSA, per germline. CDR3 size: 14 residues. Losses at the gene ends were 5 bases for V and 3 bases for J; bases not matched to a gene: 6. CDR3 DNA: TGTGCCAGCAGCCCGGACAGGGACCTCTACGAGCAGTACTTC. This codes for CASSPDRDLYEQYF.

The chain employs TRBV6-6 and TRBJ2-3; D is unclear. Trimming shortened V by 5 bases and J by 5 bases, and 11 bases separated the two germline ends. CDR1 and CDR2 (germline): MNHNY, SVGAGI (reference sequence). The CDR3 runs to 13 residues. This CDR3 reads CASSPHRLDTQYF. CDR3 in DNA: TGTGCCAGCAGTCCCCACCGACTAGATACGCAGTATTTT.

The V and J genes are TRBV9 and TRBJ2-5, with D unresolved. From germline, CDR1 is SGDLS and CDR2 YYNGEE. V lost 0 bases and J 2 bases, leaving 11 bases between the germline ends. The CDR3 totals 15 residues. The CDR3 region is CASSVAWYRQETQYF. CDR3 nucleotides: TGTGCCAGCAGCGTAGCTTGGTACAGACAAGAGACCCAGTACTTC. The full variable domain, in which reference TRBV9 and TRBJ2-5 provide the parts outside the CDR3, is DSGVTQTPKHLITATGQRVTLRCSPRSGDLSVYWYQQSLDQGLQFLIQYYNGEERAKGNILERFSAQQFPDLHSELNLSSLELGDSALYFCASSVAWYRQETQYFGPGTRLLVL.

The chain is built from TRBV4-3 and TRBJ2-3; D is undetermined. Germline lookup yields CDR1 LGHNA and CDR2 YSLEER. This CDR3 spans 16 amino acids. Trimming pared 4 bases from V and 1 base from J, leaving 15 bases between. The CDR3 is CASSPLLVSGTDTQYF. The CDR3 nucleotides read TGCGCCAGCAGCCCTCTATTAGTGAGCGGCACAGATACGCAGTATTTT.

The V call is TRBV18, the J call TRBJ1-2; 8 positions match TRBD1. Trimming cost V 5 bases and J 4 bases; bases outside gene matches: 6. Looked up from germline, CDR1 is KGHSH and CDR2 is LQKENI. CDR3 length equals 14 residues. The CDR3: CASSSGQGTYGYTF. As DNA, the CDR3 is TGTGCCAGCTCATCAGGACAGGGAACCTATGGCTACACCTTC.

The V and J genes are TRBV21-1 and TRBJ2-7; no DNA check was done on the table's D call, TRBD1. TRBV21-1 is a listed pseudogene. The CDR3 covers 14 residues. The CDR3 protein is CASSKGQGFHEQYF. The CDR3 DNA reads as TGTGCCAGCAGCAAAGGGCAGGGTTTCCACGAGCAGTACTTC.

CDR3 coding DNA: TGTGCCACCAGTGCCGGGGGGACCATTCAAGAGACCCAGTACTTC. Translating gives CATSAGGTIQETQYF. The chain is built from TRBV24-1 and TRBJ2-5; 7 bases are a match to TRBD2. The CDR3 has 15 amino acids. Trimming removed 5 bases from V and 2 bases from J; junction bases left unmatched: 7. The germline CDR1 and CDR2 sequences are KGHDR and SFDVKD.

The chain joins TRBV5-5 to TRBJ1-1; the D gene is possibly TRBD1 (5 bases). The CDR3 consists of 14 residues. Germline CDR1 and CDR2: SGHKS and YYEKEE (reference sequence). V gave up 2 bases and J gave up 5 bases, with 13 bases separating them. The CDR3 coding sequence is TGTGCCAGCAGCTTTTCCAGGGAAAGGACTGAAGCTTTCTTT. It translates to CASSFSRERTEAFF.

This clone was found a few times. The gene calls are TRBV19 and TRBJ1-1; D may be TRBD1 (6 bases). Germline lookup yields CDR1 LNHDA and CDR2 SQIVND (reference sequence). This CDR3 contains 15 residues. Between the trimmed V and J ends, which lost 1 base and 2 bases, there was a span of 11 bases. CDR3: CASSIGARGNTEAFF. The CDR3 nucleotides read TGTGCCAGTAGTATAGGGGCCAGGGGTAACACTGAAGCTTTCTTT.

The V gene is TRBV25-1, the J gene TRBJ2-7, with a possible D match to TRBD2 (7 bases). With 3 bases removed from V and 3 bases from J, the gap between germline ends came to 12 bases. The CDR3 is 14 residues long. Germline V gene lookup returns CDR1 MGHDK and CDR2 SYGVNS. CDR3 nucleotides: TGTGCCAGCAGTGATCCGGGGGGCGGCTACGAGCAGTACTTC. Its translation is CASSDPGGGYEQYF.

The CDR3 sequence is CASSLGQRKPGNTIYF. In DNA, the CDR3 is TGTGCCAGCAGCCTAGGACAGAGGAAACCTGGAAACACCATATATTTT. V usage is TRBV11-2 and J usage is TRBJ1-3, with TRBD1 as a possible D gene (6 bases). Germline loops: CDR1 SGHAT, CDR2 FQNNGV. The V end was cut by 5 bases, the J end by 2 bases, with 16 bases between. The CDR3 runs 16 residues.

This chain links TRBV6-2 or TRBV6-3 with TRBJ2-3; 12 positions agree with TRBD2. The germline V gene has CDR1 MNHEY and CDR2 SVGEGT. This CDR3 spans 16 amino acids. The V gene end was trimmed by 5 bases and the J gene end by 3 bases; junction bases not matched to a gene: 6. CDR3 region: CASSMGLAGGTDTQYF. In nucleotides, the CDR3 is TGTGCCAGCAGTATGGGGCTAGCGGGGGGGACAGATACGCAGTATTTT.

This clone occurred once. The chain combines TRBV9 with TRBJ1-5; D is undetermined. CDR1 and CDR2 (germline): SGDLS, YYNGEE. V was cut by 2 bases and J by 6 bases, with 15 bases left in between. CDR3 size: 15 residues. The CDR3 reads CASSVSGSTGQPQHF. In DNA, the CDR3 is TGTGCCAGCAGCGTTTCCGGCTCGACGGGTCAGCCCCAGCATTTT.

The chain employs TRBV15 and TRBJ2-6; unclear D gene. CDR1 and CDR2 (germline): LNHNV, YYDKDF (reference sequence). Trimming stripped 0 bases from V and 0 bases from J, with 6 bases between. The CDR3 has 16 amino acids. CDR3 region: CATSRDRSSGANVLTF. The CDR3 bases are TGTGCCACCAGCAGAGATCGGAGCTCTGGGGCCAACGTCCTGACTTTC.

The chain is built from TRBV19 and TRBJ1-6; D perhaps matches TRBD1 (5 bases). This CDR3 contains 16 residues. Trimming took 0 bases from V and 10 from J, leaving 16 bases between them. Germline loops: CDR1 LNHDA, CDR2 SQIVND (reference sequence). The CDR3 sequence is CASSIDPPGTRSPLHF. In nucleotides, the CDR3 is TGTGCCAGTAGTATAGATCCTCCAGGGACTAGGTCACCCCTCCACTTT.

The rearrangement joins TRBV19 to TRBJ1-1; no reliable D call. The length of the CDR3 is 16 residues. V was cut by 3 bases and J by 5 bases, with 19 bases left in between. Germline V gene sequence: CDR1 LNHDA, CDR2 SQIVND (reference sequence). The CDR3 spells CASSISDTAGGTEAFF. The CDR3 region has the DNA TGTGCCAGTAGTATCTCAGACACGGCCGGTGGAACTGAAGCTTTCTTT.

This chain uses TRBV29-1 with TRBJ2-7; maybe TRBD1 (6 bases). The CDR3 runs to 11 residues. V was trimmed by 6 bases and J by 3 bases, leaving 9 bases between them. Germline CDR1 is SQVTM and CDR2 is ANQGSEA. The CDR3 loop reads CSVGHDYEQYF. DNA of the CDR3: TGCAGCGTGGGACACGACTACGAGCAGTACTTC.